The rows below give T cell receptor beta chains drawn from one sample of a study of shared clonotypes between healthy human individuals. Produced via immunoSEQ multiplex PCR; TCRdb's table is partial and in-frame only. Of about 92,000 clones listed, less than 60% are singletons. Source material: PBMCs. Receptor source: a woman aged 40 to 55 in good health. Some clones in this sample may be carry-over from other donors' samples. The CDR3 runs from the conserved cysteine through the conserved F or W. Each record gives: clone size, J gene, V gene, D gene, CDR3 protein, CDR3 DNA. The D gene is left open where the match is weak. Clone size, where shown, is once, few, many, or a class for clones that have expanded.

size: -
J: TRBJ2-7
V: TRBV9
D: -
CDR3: CASSPTGTRINEQYF
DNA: TGTGCCAGCAGCCCAACCGGGACTCGAATAAACGAGCAGTACTTC

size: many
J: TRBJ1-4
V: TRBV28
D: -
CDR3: CASSRVATNEKLFF
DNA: TGTGCCAGCAGTCGAGTTGCAACTAATGAAAAACTGTTTTTT

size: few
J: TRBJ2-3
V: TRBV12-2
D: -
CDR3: CASRPWDRASTDTQYF
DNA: TGTGCAAGTCGCCCCTGGGACAGGGCTAGCACAGATACGCAGTATTTT

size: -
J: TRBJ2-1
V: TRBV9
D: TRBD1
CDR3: CASSVRQGNEQFF
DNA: TGTGCCAGCAGCGTAAGACAGGGCAATGAGCAGTTCTTC

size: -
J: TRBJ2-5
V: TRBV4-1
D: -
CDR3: CASSQDWGAPETQYF
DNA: TGCGCCAGCAGCCAAGATTGGGGGGCCCCAGAGACCCAGTACTTC

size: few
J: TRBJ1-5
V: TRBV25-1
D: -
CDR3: CASSELQQNQPQHF
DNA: TGTGCCAGCAGTGAATTACAGCAAAATCAGCCCCAGCATTTT

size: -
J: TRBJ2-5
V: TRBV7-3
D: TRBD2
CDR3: CASRPGGETQYF
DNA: TGTGCCAGCAGGCCGGGGGGTGAGACCCAGTACTTC

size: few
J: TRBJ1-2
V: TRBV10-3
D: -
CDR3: CAISESNYGYTF
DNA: TGTGCCATCAGTGAGTCAAACTATGGCTACACCTTC

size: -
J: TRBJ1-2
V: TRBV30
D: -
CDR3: CAWSVGGSGGYTF
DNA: TGTGCCTGGAGTGTAGGGGGAAGTGGAGGCTACACCTTC

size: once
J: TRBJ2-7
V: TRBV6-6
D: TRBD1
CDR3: CASSSDRDRFEQYF
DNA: TGTGCCAGCAGCTCAGACAGGGACCGTTTCGAGCAGTACTTC

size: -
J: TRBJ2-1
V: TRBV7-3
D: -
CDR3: CASSSPWVGNEQFF
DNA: TGTGCCAGCAGCTCCCCCTGGGTAGGTAATGAGCAGTTCTTC

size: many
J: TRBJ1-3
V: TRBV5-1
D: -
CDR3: CASSAEGGSGNTIYF
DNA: TGCGCCAGCAGCGCAGAGGGAGGCTCTGGAAACACCATATATTTT

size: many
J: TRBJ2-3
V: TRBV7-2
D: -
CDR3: CASSPTAGQADTQYF
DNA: TGTGCCAGCAGCCCCACTGCAGGGCAGGCAGATACGCAGTATTTT

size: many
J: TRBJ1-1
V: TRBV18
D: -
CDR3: CASSTGLSTEAFF
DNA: TGTGCCAGCTCAACAGGGTTGAGCACTGAAGCTTTCTTT

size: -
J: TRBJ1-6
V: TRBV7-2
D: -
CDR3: CASSFGRDSPLHF
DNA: TGTGCCAGCAGCTTTGGCAGAGACTCACCCCTCCACTTT

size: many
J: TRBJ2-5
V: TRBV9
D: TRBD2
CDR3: CASSPGTRARETQYF
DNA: TGTGCCAGCAGCCCGGGGACTAGGGCTAGGGAGACCCAGTACTTC

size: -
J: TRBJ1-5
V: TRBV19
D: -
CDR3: CATKGKNRANQPQHF
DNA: TGTGCCACCAAAGGGAAGAACAGGGCCAATCAGCCCCAGCATTTT

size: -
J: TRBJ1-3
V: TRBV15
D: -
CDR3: CATSRDYRNTIYF
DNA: TGTGCCACCAGCAGAGATTATAGAAACACCATATATTTT

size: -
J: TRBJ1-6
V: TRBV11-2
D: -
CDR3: CASSLDPRQVYNSPLHF
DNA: TGTGCCAGCAGCTTAGATCCCCGACAGGTTTATAATTCACCCCTCCACTTT

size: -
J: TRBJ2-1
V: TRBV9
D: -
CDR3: CASSTPGHLIARYNEQFF
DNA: TGTGCCAGCAGCACCCCCGGGCACCTTATCGCGCGATACAATGAGCAGTTCTTC

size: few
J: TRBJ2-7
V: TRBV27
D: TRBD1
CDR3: CASSPPVRTGAYEQYF
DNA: TGTGCCAGCAGTCCTCCCGTCAGGACAGGGGCCTACGAGCAGTACTTC

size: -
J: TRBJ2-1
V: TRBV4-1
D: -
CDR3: CASSRGRTLAYNEQFF
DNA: TGCGCCAGCAGCCGGGGGCGGACATTGGCCTACAATGAGCAGTTCTTC

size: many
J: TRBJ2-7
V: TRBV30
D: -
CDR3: CAWSRRGYEQYF
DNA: TGTGCCTGGAGTAGGAGGGGATACGAGCAGTACTTC

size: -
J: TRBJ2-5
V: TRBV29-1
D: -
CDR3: CSVVQVPGETQYF
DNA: TGCAGCGTTGTTCAGGTTCCCGGGGAGACCCAGTACTTC

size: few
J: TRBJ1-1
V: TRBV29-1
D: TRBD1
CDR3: CSVDNRQGGTEAFF
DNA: TGCAGCGTTGACAACCGACAGGGAGGCACTGAAGCTTTCTTT

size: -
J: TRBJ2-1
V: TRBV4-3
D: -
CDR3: CASSQGPVEPTYNEQFF
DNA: TGCGCCAGCAGCCAAGGGCCGGTAGAACCAACCTACAATGAGCAGTTCTTC

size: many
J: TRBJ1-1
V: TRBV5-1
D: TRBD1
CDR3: CASRAGTGLMNTEAFF
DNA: TGCGCCAGCAGGGCCGGGACAGGACTCATGAACACTGAAGCTTTCTTT

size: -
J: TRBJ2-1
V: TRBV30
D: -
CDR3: CAWTQGYNEQFF
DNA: TGTGCCTGGACACAGGGCTACAATGAGCAGTTCTTC

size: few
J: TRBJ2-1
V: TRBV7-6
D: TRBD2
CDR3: CASSLPPTSGPGKGTYNEQFF
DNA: TGTGCCAGCAGCTTACCACCGACTAGCGGGCCAGGGAAGGGGACCTACAATGAGCAGTTCTTC

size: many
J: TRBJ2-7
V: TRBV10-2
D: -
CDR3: CASRGQTSSYEQYF
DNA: TGCGCCAGCCGAGGGCAGACTAGCTCCTACGAGCAGTACTTC

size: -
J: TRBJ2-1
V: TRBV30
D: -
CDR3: CAWSAYPYNEQFF
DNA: TGTGCCTGGAGTGCCTACCCCTACAATGAGCAGTTCTTC

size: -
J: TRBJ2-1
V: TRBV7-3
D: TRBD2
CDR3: CASSPGRGLANEQFF
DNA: TGTGCCAGCAGCCCTGGGAGGGGACTAGCGAATGAGCAGTTCTTC

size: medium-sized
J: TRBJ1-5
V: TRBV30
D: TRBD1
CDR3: CAWSVKGGRQPQHF
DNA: TGTGCCTGGAGTGTTAAAGGGGGCAGACAGCCCCAGCATTTT

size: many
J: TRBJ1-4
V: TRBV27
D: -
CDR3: CASKGFQDEKLFF
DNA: TGTGCCAGCAAAGGTTTCCAGGATGAAAAACTGTTTTTT

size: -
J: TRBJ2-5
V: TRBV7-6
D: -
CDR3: CASSLRQAGETQYF
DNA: TGTGCCAGCAGCCTAAGACAGGCTGGGGAGACCCAGTACTTC

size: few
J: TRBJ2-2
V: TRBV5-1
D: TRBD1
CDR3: CASSLVTGGGTGELFF
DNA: TGCGCCAGCAGCTTGGTGACAGGGGGCGGCACCGGGGAGCTGTTTTTT

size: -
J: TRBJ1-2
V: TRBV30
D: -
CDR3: CAWSVLGVYGYTF
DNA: TGTGCCTGGAGTGTACTTGGGGTCTATGGCTACACCTTC

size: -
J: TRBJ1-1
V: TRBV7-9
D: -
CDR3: CASSLRQGDTEAFF
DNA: TGTGCCAGCAGCTTACGGCAGGGAGACACTGAAGCTTTCTTT

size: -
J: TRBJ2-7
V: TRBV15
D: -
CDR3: CATSNRYEQYF
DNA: TGTGCCACCAGCAACCGCTACGAGCAGTACTTC

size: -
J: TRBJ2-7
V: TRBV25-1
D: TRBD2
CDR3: CASSSGLAGNYEQYF
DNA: TGTGCCAGCAGTTCCGGACTAGCGGGAAACTACGAGCAGTACTTC

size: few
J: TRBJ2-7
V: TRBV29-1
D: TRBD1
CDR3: CSARQGDGYEQYF
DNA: TGCAGCGCTCGACAGGGGGATGGCTACGAGCAGTACTTC

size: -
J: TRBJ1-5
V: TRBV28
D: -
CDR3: CASSFSGVGQPQHF
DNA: TGTGCCAGCAGTTTTAGTGGTGTTGGTCAGCCCCAGCATTTT

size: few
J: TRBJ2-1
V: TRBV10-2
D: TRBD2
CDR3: CASRRPSGGNEQFF
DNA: TGCGCCAGCAGGAGACCCTCGGGGGGGAATGAGCAGTTCTTC

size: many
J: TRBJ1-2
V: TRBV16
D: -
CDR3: CASSQQPGESYGYTF
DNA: TGTGCCAGCAGCCAACAACCTGGAGAATCCTATGGCTACACCTTC

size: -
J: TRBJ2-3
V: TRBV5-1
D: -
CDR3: CASSLGPSSSTDTQYF
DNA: TGCGCCAGCAGCTTGGGTCCTTCCTCTAGCACAGATACGCAGTATTTT

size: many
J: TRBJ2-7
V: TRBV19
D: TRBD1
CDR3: CASSIGQGLYEQYF
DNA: TGTGCCAGTAGTATCGGACAGGGCCTCTACGAGCAGTACTTC

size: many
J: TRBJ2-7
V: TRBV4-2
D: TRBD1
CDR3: CASSRRTGEGYEQYF
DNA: TGTGCCAGCAGCCGAAGAACAGGGGAAGGCTACGAGCAGTACTTC

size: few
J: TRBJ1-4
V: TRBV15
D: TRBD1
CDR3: CATSRPHNRDSEKLFF
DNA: TGTGCCACCAGCAGACCGCACAACAGGGACAGTGAAAAACTGTTTTTT

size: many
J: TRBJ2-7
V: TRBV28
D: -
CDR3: CASSPGQNYEQYF
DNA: TGTGCCAGCAGTCCGGGACAAAACTACGAGCAGTACTTC

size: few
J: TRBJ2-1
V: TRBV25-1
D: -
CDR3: CASRRTSSNEQFF
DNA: TGTGCCAGCAGGAGGACCTCGAGCAATGAGCAGTTCTTC

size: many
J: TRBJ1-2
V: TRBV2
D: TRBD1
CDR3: CASSGGDRGSTF
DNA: TGTGCCAGCAGCGGAGGGGACAGGGGTTCCACCTTC

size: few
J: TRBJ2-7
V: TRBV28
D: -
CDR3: CASSLPTTGLFYEQYF
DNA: TGTGCCAGCAGTTTACCAACGACAGGTTTGTTCTACGAGCAGTACTTC

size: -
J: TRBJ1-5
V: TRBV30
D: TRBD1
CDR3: CAWSRPLQGANQPQHF
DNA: TGTGCCTGGAGTCGACCCCTACAGGGGGCCAATCAGCCCCAGCATTTT

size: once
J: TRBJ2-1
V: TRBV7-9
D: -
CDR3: CASSLRSARKTYNEQFF
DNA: TGTGCCAGCAGCTTAAGATCAGCGCGGAAAACCTACAATGAGCAGTTCTTC

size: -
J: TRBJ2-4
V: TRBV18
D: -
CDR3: CASSPPILERMAKNIQYF
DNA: TGTGCCAGCTCACCACCAATCCTCGAGCGGATGGCCAAAAACATTCAGTACTTC

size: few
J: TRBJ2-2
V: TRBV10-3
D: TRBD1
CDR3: CAISKGTENTGELFF
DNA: TGTGCCATCAGTAAAGGGACAGAGAACACCGGGGAGCTGTTTTTT